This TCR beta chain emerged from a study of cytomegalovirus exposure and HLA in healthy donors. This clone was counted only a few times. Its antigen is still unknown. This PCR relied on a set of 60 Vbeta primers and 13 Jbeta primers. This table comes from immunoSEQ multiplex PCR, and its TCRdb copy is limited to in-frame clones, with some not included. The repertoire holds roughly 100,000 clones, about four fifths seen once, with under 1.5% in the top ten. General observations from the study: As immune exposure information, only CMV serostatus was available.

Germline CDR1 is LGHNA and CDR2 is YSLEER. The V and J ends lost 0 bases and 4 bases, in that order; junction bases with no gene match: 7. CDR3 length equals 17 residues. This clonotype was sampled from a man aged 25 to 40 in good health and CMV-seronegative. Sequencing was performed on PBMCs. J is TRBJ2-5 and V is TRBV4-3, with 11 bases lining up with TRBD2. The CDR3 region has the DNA TGCGCCAGCAGCCAAGATTTAGCGGGGGGGAGTATAGAGACCCAGTACTTC. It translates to CASSQDLAGGSIETQYF.